The T cell receptor beta chain described here comes from a study of neurological immune-mediated disorders. cDNA was made by 5'RACE with 10-nucleotide random UMIs. TCRdb fed the 5' RACE reads into MiXCR, producing one record per CDR3 protein. The table includes about 45,000 distinct CDR3 sequences, 13% detected once. The time point is: longitudinal time-point 3. The sample holds many counts of this clonotype. The CDR3 covers 15 residues. Trimming took 4 bases from V and 2 from J, leaving 13 bases between them. The receptor was isolated from a man younger than 40 in good health. This chain joins TRBV12-3 or TRBV12-4 and TRBJ2-3; D may be TRBD1 or TRBD2 (5 bases each). Source material: PBMCs. This CDR3 reads CASSSGPRATDTQYF. The CDR3 nucleotides are TGTGCCAGCAGTTCGGGACCGAGGGCCACAGATACGCAGTATTTT.